The source of this TCR beta chain is a study of T-cell reconstitution after alpha-beta-depleted transplantation in children. Unique molecular identifiers were incorporated when the TCRbeta library was constructed. TCRdb processed the PCR reads anew with MiXCR; each CDR3 protein has one entry. The sample shows fewer than 350,000 distinct CDR3 sequences, 10% of them seen only once. This clonotype was found many times. The antigen is not known. Study-level results: At one year after transplant, newly produced T cells mostly accounted for T-cell counts and diversity.

The TCR comes from a boy under three years old with acute myeloid leukemia, due to receive a stem cell transplant. This sample comprised PBMCs, obtained before TCRalphabeta/CD19-depleted stem cell transplant.

The CDR3 sequence: CASTQAGGPYNEQFF. DNA for the CDR3: TGTGCCAGCACCCAAGCGGGAGGGCCATACAATGAGCAGTTCTTC. J is TRBJ2-1 and V is TRBV12-3 or TRBV12-4; 10 bases line up with TRBD2. The CDR3 extends over 15 amino acids. The V and J ends lost 7 bases and 4 bases, in that order; junction bases with no gene match: 7.